The clone carrying this T cell receptor (beta chain) was detected a few times. As yet, its antigen is unknown. The sample belongs to a study of beta chain features in type 1 diabetes. Findings and limits, study-wide: PCR may have favored shorter templates equally in patients and controls.

V was pared by 4 bases and J by 1 base, with 10 bases between. The germline V gene encodes CDR1 MNHNY and CDR2 SVGAGI (reference sequence). The CDR3 is 14 residues long. As every portion of the isolated RNA was reverse transcribed, the sequencing read expressed TCRB transcripts. Measured with immunoSEQ multiplex PCR; TCRdb has only the in-frame clones, and not every one. The sample includes over 40,000 clones, over 50% seen only once; the top ten take around 2.1%. The sequenced material came from Tregs from blood. The source is a woman between 18 and 30 years old in good health. The chain employs TRBV6-6 and TRBJ2-5, with a possible D match to TRBD1 (6 bases). The CDR3, as DNA: TGTGCCAGCAGTTCCCGGACAGTCCAAGAGACCCAGTACTTC. Its protein product is CASSSRTVQETQYF.